The 14 T cell receptor beta chains below all came from one sample that was sequenced in a study of blood T cell repertoires in COVID-19. The repertoire was sequenced with immunoSEQ multiplex PCR; TCRdb's copy has only in-frame clones and lacks some. The data contain 20,000 to 25,000 clones, 70% to 90% of them singletons. What was sequenced was peripheral blood. The receptors here all came from a woman of 80 years or more with active COVID-19.

V usage is TRBV29-1 and J usage is TRBJ1-1; D possibly corresponds to TRBD1 (5 bases). The germline V and J ends were trimmed by 5 bases and 1 base, with 11 bases remaining between them. This CDR3 region has 13 residues. CDR1 is SQVTM, CDR2 ANQGSEA, per germline. This chain's CDR3 is CSVLPTGNTEAFF. The DNA of the CDR3 is TGCAGCGTTCTCCCAACAGGGAACACTGAAGCTTTCTTT.

The chain employs TRBV7-6 and TRBJ2-2, with D possibly matching TRBD1 (6 bases). The CDR3 totals 14 residues. Trimming left V 2 bases short and J 5 bases short, with 9 bases between. Per the germline V gene, CDR1 is SGHVS and CDR2 is FNYEAQ. This CDR3 reads CASSLTGQTGELFF. CDR3 in DNA: TGTGCCAGCAGCTTAACGGGACAAACCGGGGAGCTGTTTTTT.

The chain carries TRBV15 and TRBJ1-6, with no clear D. The CDR3 runs to 15 residues. V was trimmed by 0 bases and J by 8 bases, leaving 11 bases between them. Germline CDR1 LNHNV, CDR2 YYDKDF (reference sequence). The CDR3 nucleotides are TGTGCCACCAGCAGAGAGGGCAGTGATTATTCACCCCTCCACTTT. This encodes CATSREGSDYSPLHF.

The rearrangement uses TRBV9 and TRBJ2-5; TRBD2 matches 8 bases. The CDR3 runs to 14 residues. Germline assignment: CDR1 SGDLS and CDR2 YYNGEE. V lost 0 bases to trimming and J lost 7 bases; unmatched junction nucleotides: 5. In DNA form, the CDR3 reads TGTGCCAGCAGCGTAGGGGGAAGCGGGGGGACCCAGTACTTC. As protein: CASSVGGSGGTQYF. Using reference TRBV9 and TRBJ2-5 for the parts outside the CDR3, the full variable domain is DSGVTQTPKHLITATGQRVTLRCSPRSGDLSVYWYQQSLDQGLQFLIQYYNGEERAKGNILERFSAQQFPDLHSELNLSSLELGDSALYFCASSVGGSGGTQYFGPGTRLLVL.

The chain carries TRBV7-2 and TRBJ1-4, with 8 bases lining up with TRBD1. The V segment lost 5 bases and the J segment 7 bases; nucleotides outside the gene matches: 6. CDR3 length: 14 amino acids. From germline, CDR1 is SGHTA and CDR2 FQGNSA. Here the CDR3 reads CASSHRGLGEKLFF. CDR3 coding DNA: TGTGCCAGCAGCCACAGGGGGTTGGGTGAAAAACTGTTTTTT.

The rearrangement links TRBV27 to TRBJ2-6; D is possibly TRBD1 (5 bases). Trimming shortened V by 6 bases and J by 4 bases, and 16 bases separated the two germline ends. Germline V gene sequence: CDR1 MNHEY, CDR2 SMNVEV (reference sequence). The CDR3 consists of 16 residues. The CDR3 DNA reads as TGTGCCAGCAGCCTGGGGCATTCAGGCGGGGCCAACGTCCTGACTTTC. Its translation is CASSLGHSGGANVLTF. Using reference TRBV27 and TRBJ2-6 for the parts outside the CDR3, the full variable domain is EAQVTQNPRYLITVTGKKLTVTCSQNMNHEYMSWYRQDPGLGLRQIYYSMNVEVTDKGDVPEGYKVSRKEKRNFPLILESPSPNQTSLYFCASSLGHSGGANVLTFGAGSRLTVL.

This chain links TRBV19 with TRBJ1-1; possible D gene TRBD1, 6 bases. CDR1 LNHDA and CDR2 SQIVND come from the germline V gene (reference sequence). Trimming removed 9 bases at V and 1 base at J, with 6 bases between. CDR3 size: 11 residues. CDR3 protein: CARTGNTEAFF. CDR3 in DNA: TGTGCCAGGACAGGGAACACTGAAGCTTTCTTT.

This chain uses TRBV7-8 with TRBJ2-1; 9 bases agree with TRBD2. The CDR3 length is 15 residues. The germline CDR1 and CDR2 sequences are SGHVS and FQNEAQ. Germline trimming cut 4 bases from V and 8 bases from J; bases unmatched to any gene: 9. The CDR3 sequence: CASSSSSGVGDEQFF. The CDR3 bases are TGTGCCAGCAGCTCCTCTAGCGGGGTAGGCGATGAGCAGTTCTTC. The entire variable domain, with the rest obtained from reference TRBV7-8 and TRBJ2-1, is as follows: GAGVSQSPRYKVAKRGQDVALRCDPISGHVSLFWYQQALGQGPEFLTYFQNEAQLDKSGLPSDRFFAERPEGSVSTLKIQRTQQEDSAVYLCASSSSSGVGDEQFFGPGTRLTVL.

The chain combines TRBV27 with TRBJ1-2, with D perhaps TRBD1 (6 bases). The V end was cut by 8 bases, the J end by 1 base, with 8 bases between. CDR1 and CDR2 (germline): MNHEY, SMNVEV (reference sequence). This CDR3 comprises 12 residues. The CDR3, as DNA: TGTGCCAGCGGACAGAGTAACTATGGCTACACCTTC. It encodes CASGQSNYGYTF.

The chain links TRBV27 to TRBJ1-2; 8 bases agree with TRBD1. This CDR3 has 15 amino acids. The germline V gene has CDR1 MNHEY and CDR2 SMNVEV (reference sequence). Unmatched junction bases numbered 10, after V lost 6 bases and J lost 4 bases. For the CDR3, the DNA is TGTGCCAGCAGCACAACCGGGACAGGCCTCTATGGCTACACCTTC. It specifies CASSTTGTGLYGYTF.

The gene calls are TRBV19 and TRBJ2-7; 7 bases match TRBD1. CDR3 length: 12 residues. The germline V gene has CDR1 LNHDA and CDR2 SQIVND (reference sequence). V was clipped by 5 bases and J by 9 bases; unmatched bases: 7. The chain's CDR3 is CASSSTGAGQYF. The CDR3 DNA reads TGTGCCAGTAGTTCCACAGGGGCTGGGCAGTACTTC.

CDR3 protein: CASSLDAGRATDTQYF. DNA of the CDR3: TGTGCCAGCAGCTTAGATGCCGGGAGGGCTACAGATACGCAGTATTTT. The V and J genes are TRBV7-2 and TRBJ2-3, with TRBD2 identical over 8 bases. Germline V gives CDR1 SGHTA, CDR2 FQGNSA. V shed 1 base and J 3 bases; nucleotides not matched to a gene: 6. This CDR3 is built from 16 residues.

The rearrangement uses TRBV6-1 and TRBJ1-5, with unresolved D. Germline V CDR1 and CDR2: MNHNS, SASEGT. V lost 2 bases to trimming and J lost 6 bases, with 5 bases between them. The CDR3 has 12 residues. The DNA for the CDR3 is TGTGCCAGCAGTGAACAGTCTCAGCCCCAGCATTTT. Translated, it gives CASSEQSQPQHF.

The gene calls are TRBV14 and TRBJ2-1, with D possibly matching TRBD1 (6 bases). Per the germline V gene, CDR1 is SGHDN and CDR2 is FVKESK. CDR3 size: 14 residues. V was shortened by 3 bases and J by 7 bases, with 13 bases between the two germline ends. The CDR3 DNA sequence: TGTGCCAGCAGCCAGTACCGCCAGGGGAATGAGCAGTTCTTC. Residues: CASSQYRQGNEQFF.